The subject of this entry is one TCR beta chain. Its antigen is not identified. This record comes from a study of T cell responses to AZD1222 COVID-19 vaccine. Study-level results: Vaccination with two AZD1222 doses was followed by a rise in Spike-specific TCR breadth and depth. CD4 TCRs linked to vaccination spanned spike, dominating at 160-218 and 743-854. Females made up more of the donors, who were largely white British, and clonal diversity may have come out too low.

The method was immunoSEQ multiplex PCR; TCRdb's version includes in-frame clones alone and lacks a portion of them. The sample includes roughly 120,000 clones, about 92% of them seen just once. Trimming shortened V by 0 bases and J by 2 bases, and 8 bases separated the two germline ends. Germline assignment: CDR1 LGHNA and CDR2 YNFKEQ. The CDR3 extends over 14 amino acids. Timing groups of about 4 and about 12 weeks for second doses were pooled. The rearrangement links TRBV4-2 to TRBJ2-7, with D possibly called TRBD1 or TRBD2 (5 bases each). This specimen consisted of peripheral blood, obtained 28 days after the second AZD1222 dose. The clonotype originates from an adult who received the AZD1222 COVID-19 vaccine. CDR3 coding DNA: TGTGCCAGCAGCCAAGAAGTGGGGGCCTACGAGCAGTACTTC. This translates into CASSQEVGAYEQYF.